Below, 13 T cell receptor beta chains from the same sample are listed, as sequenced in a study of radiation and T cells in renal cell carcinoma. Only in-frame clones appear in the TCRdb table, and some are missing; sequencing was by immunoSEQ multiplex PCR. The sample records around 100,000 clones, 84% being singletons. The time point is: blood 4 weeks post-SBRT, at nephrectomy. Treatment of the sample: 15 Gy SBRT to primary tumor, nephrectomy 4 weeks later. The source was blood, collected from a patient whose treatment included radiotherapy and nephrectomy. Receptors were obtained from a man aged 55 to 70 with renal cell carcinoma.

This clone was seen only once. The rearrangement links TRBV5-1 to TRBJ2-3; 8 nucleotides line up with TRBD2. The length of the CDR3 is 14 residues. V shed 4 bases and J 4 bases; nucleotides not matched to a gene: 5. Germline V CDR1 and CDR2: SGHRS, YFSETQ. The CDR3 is CASSLGLEADTQYF. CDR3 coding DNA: TGCGCCAGCAGCCTGGGACTAGAGGCAGATACGCAGTATTTT.

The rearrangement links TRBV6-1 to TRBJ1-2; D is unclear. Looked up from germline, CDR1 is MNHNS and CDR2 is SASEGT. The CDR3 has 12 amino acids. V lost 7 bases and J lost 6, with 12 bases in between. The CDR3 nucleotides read TGTGCCAGCACCAACTCTGGGGATGGCTACACCTTC. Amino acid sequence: CASTNSGDGYTF.

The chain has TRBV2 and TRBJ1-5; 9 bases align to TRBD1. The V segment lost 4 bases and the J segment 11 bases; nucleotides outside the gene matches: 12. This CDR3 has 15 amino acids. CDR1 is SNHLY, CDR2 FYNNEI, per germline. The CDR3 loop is CASSATGGVLLAQHF. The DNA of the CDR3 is TGTGCCAGCAGTGCTACAGGGGGCGTATTATTGGCCCAGCATTTT.

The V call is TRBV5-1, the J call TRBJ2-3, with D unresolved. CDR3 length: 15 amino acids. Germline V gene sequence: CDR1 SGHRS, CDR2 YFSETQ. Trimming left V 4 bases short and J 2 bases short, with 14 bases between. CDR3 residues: CASSTASGPTDTQYF. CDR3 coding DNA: TGCGCCAGCAGCACAGCAAGTGGGCCCACAGATACGCAGTATTTT.

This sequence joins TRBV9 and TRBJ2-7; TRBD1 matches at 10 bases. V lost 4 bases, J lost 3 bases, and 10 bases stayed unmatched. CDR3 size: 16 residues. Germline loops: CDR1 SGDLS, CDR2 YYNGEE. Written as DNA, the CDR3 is TGTGCCAGCAGCCCTCGGACAGGGGGGATCCTCTACGAGCAGTACTTC. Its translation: CASSPRTGGILYEQYF.

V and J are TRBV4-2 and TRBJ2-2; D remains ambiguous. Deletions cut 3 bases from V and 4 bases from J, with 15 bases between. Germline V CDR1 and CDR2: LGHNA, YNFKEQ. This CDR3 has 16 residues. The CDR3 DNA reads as TGTGCCAGCAGCCAGCTTGTGGCGAGGCCCACCGGGGAGCTGTTTTTT. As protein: CASSQLVARPTGELFF.

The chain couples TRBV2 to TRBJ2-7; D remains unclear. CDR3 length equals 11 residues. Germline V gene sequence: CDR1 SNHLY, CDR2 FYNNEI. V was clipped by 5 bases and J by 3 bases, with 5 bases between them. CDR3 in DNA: TGTGCCAGCAGTTTGAACTACGAGCAGTACTTC. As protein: CASSLNYEQYF.

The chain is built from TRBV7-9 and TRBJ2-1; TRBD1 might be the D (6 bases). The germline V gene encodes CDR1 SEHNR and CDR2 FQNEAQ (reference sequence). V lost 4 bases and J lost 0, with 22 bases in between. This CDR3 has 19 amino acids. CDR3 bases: TGTGCCAGCAGCTCCTCCCCGACCGGGACACTGAGCTCCTACAATGAGCAGTTCTTC. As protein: CASSSSPTGTLSSYNEQFF.

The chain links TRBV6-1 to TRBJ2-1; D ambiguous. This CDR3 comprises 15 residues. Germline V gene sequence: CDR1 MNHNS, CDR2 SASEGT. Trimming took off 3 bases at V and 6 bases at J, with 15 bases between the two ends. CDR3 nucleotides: TGTGCCAGCAGTGACTTTCTCCCCGCCCCCAATGAGCAGTTCTTC. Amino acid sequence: CASSDFLPAPNEQFF.

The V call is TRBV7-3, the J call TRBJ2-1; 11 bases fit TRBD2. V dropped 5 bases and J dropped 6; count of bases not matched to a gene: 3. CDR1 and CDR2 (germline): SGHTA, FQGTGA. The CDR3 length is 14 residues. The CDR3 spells CASSPGTSGNEQFF. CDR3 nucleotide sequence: TGTGCCAGCAGCCCAGGGACTAGCGGCAATGAGCAGTTCTTC.

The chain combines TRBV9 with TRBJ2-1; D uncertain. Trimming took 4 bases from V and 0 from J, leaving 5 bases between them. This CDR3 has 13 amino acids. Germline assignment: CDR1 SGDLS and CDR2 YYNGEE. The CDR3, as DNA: TGTGCCAGCAGCCCATCCTCCTACAATGAGCAGTTCTTC. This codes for CASSPSSYNEQFF.

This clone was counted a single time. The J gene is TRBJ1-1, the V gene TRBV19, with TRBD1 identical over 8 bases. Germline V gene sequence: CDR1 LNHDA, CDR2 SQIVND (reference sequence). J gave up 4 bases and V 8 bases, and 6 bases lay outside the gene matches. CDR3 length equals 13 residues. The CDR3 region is CASSGQGGTEAFF. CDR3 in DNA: TGTGCCAGTTCCGGACAGGGTGGCACTGAAGCTTTCTTT.

CDR3: CASSLSGGQALRVYNEQFF. The CDR3 nucleotides read TGCGCCAGCAGCTTGAGTGGGGGACAGGCCCTGCGGGTCTACAATGAGCAGTTCTTC. V gene TRBV5-1 combines with J gene TRBJ2-1; 8 bases are a match to TRBD1. This CDR3 spans 19 amino acids. Trimming at V came to 1 base and at J to 3 bases, leaving 15 bases not matched to a gene. Germline assignment: CDR1 SGHRS and CDR2 YFSETQ. The full variable domain, rest sourced from reference TRBV5-1 and TRBJ2-1, is KAGVTQTPRYLIKTRGQQVTLSCSPISGHRSVSWYQQTPGQGLQFLFEYFSETQRNKGNFPGRFSGRQFSNSRSEMNVSTLELGDSALYLCASSLSGGQALRVYNEQFFGPGTRLTVL.